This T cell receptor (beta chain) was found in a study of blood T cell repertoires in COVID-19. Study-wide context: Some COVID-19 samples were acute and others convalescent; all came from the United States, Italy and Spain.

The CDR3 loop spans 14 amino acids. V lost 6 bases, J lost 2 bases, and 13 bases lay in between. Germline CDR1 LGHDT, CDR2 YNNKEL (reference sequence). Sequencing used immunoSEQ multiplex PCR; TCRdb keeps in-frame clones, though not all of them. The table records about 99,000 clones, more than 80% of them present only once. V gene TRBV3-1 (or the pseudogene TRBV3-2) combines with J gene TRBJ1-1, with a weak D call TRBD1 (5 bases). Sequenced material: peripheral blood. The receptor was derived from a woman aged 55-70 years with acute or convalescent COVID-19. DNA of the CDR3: TGTGCCAGCAGTTTGGACGGACAAAACACTGAAGCTTTCTTT. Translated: CASSLDGQNTEAFF.